The 32 T cell receptor beta chains in this list originate from one sample, sequenced in a study of blood T cell repertoires in COVID-19 (dated by TCRdb to about 2020). Library method: the immunoSEQ multiplex PCR assay. The immuneACCESS repertoire file appears here via TCRdb, limited to in-frame rearrangements. These files lack a portion of the clones; in checked studies, under half of the deficit traces to unresolved V genes, and the cause of the others is not known. The sample table shows 350,000 to 450,000 clones, and around 84% are seen once. The ten largest clones represent under 3% of the sample. The source material was peripheral blood. These receptors were collected from a human donor in a cohort sampled during active COVID-19.

The V gene is TRBV2, the J gene TRBJ1-5; the match to TRBD1 covers 8 bases. The CDR3 is made up of 15 amino acids. Germline CDR1 and CDR2: SNHLY and FYNNEI. V lost 5 bases and J lost 0; bases outside the gene matches: 3. CDR3 amino acids: CASSPDRVSNQPQHF. The CDR3 nucleotides read TGTGCCAGCAGTCCGGACAGGGTTAGCAATCAGCCCCAGCATTTT.

The rearrangement links TRBV7-3 to TRBJ2-7; 8 positions match TRBD2. Germline V gives CDR1 SGHTA, CDR2 FQGTGA. V dropped 1 base and J dropped 8; count of bases not matched to a gene: 10. CDR3 length: 15 amino acids. CDR3 sequence reads: CASSLSGGGGGKQYF. CDR3 coding DNA: TGTGCCAGCAGCTTAAGCGGTGGAGGCGGGGGGAAGCAGTACTTC.

CDR3 in amino acids: CASRDEGTGTGYTF. DNA for the CDR3: TGTGCCAGCAGGGATGAAGGGACAGGGACGGGCTACACCTTC. This sequence joins TRBV3-1 (or the pseudogene TRBV3-2) and TRBJ1-2; 9 bases match TRBD1. The CDR3 length is 14 residues. Looked up from germline, CDR1 is LGHDT and CDR2 is YNNKEL (reference sequence). Germline trimming cut 6 bases from V and 8 bases from J; bases unmatched to any gene: 10.

The chain links TRBV19 to TRBJ2-7; 7 bases line up with TRBD2. The trim removed 5 bases at V and 5 bases at J, leaving 6 bases unmatched. Germline values: CDR1 LNHDA, CDR2 SQIVND (reference sequence). CDR3 length: 13 amino acids. For the CDR3, the DNA is TGTGCCAGTAGTGGACTAGTTGGGGACGAGCAGTACTTC. Translated: CASSGLVGDEQYF.

The rearrangement joins TRBV7-8 to TRBJ1-1; the D gene is possibly TRBD1 (5 bases). V was clipped by 4 bases and J by 4 bases, with 13 bases between them. Germline-derived CDR1 and CDR2 are SGHVS and FQNEAQ. This CDR3 has 14 residues. CDR3 sequence reads: CASSSLLGGTEAFF. In DNA form, the CDR3 reads TGTGCCAGCAGCTCCCTCCTGGGGGGCACTGAAGCTTTCTTT.

This rearrangement joins TRBV7-7 to TRBJ2-2; 7 bases map to TRBD1. Germline CDR1 and CDR2: SSHAT and FNYEAQ (reference sequence). V trimming: 5 bases; J trimming: 4 bases; junction bases outside the gene matches: 7. This CDR3 spans 15 amino acids. The CDR3 reads CASSQGQLSTGELFF. The DNA for the CDR3 is TGTGCCAGCAGCCAGGGACAGCTTAGCACCGGGGAGCTGTTTTTT. Together with reference TRBV7-7 and TRBJ2-2, the CDR3 gives the full variable domain: GAGVSQSPRYKVTKRGQDVTLRCDPISSHATLYWYQQALGQGPEFLTYFNYEAQPDKSGLPSDRFSAERPEGSISTLTIQRTEQRDSAMYRCASSQGQLSTGELFFGEGSRLTVL.

J is TRBJ1-1 and V is TRBV28, with D possibly being TRBD1 (5 bases). The CDR3 covers 13 residues. Trimming left V 6 bases short and J 5 bases short, with 13 bases between. Germline V gene data show CDR1 as MDHEN and CDR2 as SYDVKM. The DNA of the CDR3 is TGTGCCAGCAGCATGATGGGGGGGACTGAAGCTTTCTTT. It yields the protein CASSMMGGTEAFF.

In its sample, this clone was seen a few times. This sequence joins TRBV19 and TRBJ2-2, with 13 bases aligning to TRBD2. CDR1 is LNHDA and CDR2 is SQIVND in the germline V gene (reference sequence). V was pared by 5 bases and J by 3 bases, with 12 bases of the junction left unmatched. This CDR3 is 19 amino acids long. This chain's CDR3 is CASSPRTSGRVLDTGELFF. The CDR3 DNA is TGTGCCAGTAGTCCACGGACTAGCGGGAGAGTTCTGGACACCGGGGAGCTGTTTTTT.

The gene calls are TRBV19 and TRBJ1-2, with TRBD1 as a possible D gene (5 bases). Trimming shortened V by 11 bases and J by 8 bases, and 15 bases separated the two germline ends. The CDR3 length is 11 residues. CDR1 and CDR2 from the germline V gene are LNHDA and SQIVND (reference sequence). CDR3 sequence (DNA): TGTGCCGTCGAGAGCGGGGCCGGCTACACCTTC. Translation: CAVESGAGYTF.

The rearrangement joins TRBV5-1 to TRBJ1-5; possible D gene TRBD1, 5 bases. Between the trimmed V and J ends, which lost 4 bases and 3 bases, there was a span of 14 bases. Germline V CDR1 and CDR2: SGHRS, YFSETQ. The CDR3 has 15 amino acids. Here the CDR3 reads CASSPDGGFNQPQHF. CDR3 sequence (DNA): TGCGCCAGCAGCCCAGATGGGGGGTTCAATCAGCCCCAGCATTTT. Full variable domain (outside the CDR3, taken from reference TRBV5-1 and TRBJ1-5): KAGVTQTPRYLIKTRGQQVTLSCSPISGHRSVSWYQQTPGQGLQFLFEYFSETQRNKGNFPGRFSGRQFSNSRSEMNVSTLELGDSALYLCASSPDGGFNQPQHFGDGTRLSIL.

This chain links TRBV6-5 with TRBJ1-2; TRBD1 might be the D (5 bases). The CDR3 runs 14 residues. CDR1 is MNHEY, CDR2 SVGAGI, per germline. V lost 6 bases, J lost 8 bases, and 19 bases lay in between. The CDR3 region is CASSLTGGLRGYTF. The CDR3 region has the DNA TGTGCCAGCAGCCTAACAGGTGGGCTCAGGGGCTACACCTTC.

This clone appeared a single time. The chain carries TRBV30 and TRBJ1-2, with 11 bases that match TRBD1. Germline CDR1 GTSNPN, CDR2 SVGIG (reference sequence). Trimming cost V 3 bases and J 0 bases; bases outside gene matches: 0. The CDR3 is 14 residues long. CDR3 region: CAWRDRGPNYGYTF. CDR3 sequence (DNA): TGTGCCTGGAGGGACAGGGGGCCTAACTATGGCTACACCTTC.

This sequence joins TRBV6-6 and TRBJ2-7; D is perhaps TRBD1 (6 bases). The germline V and J ends were trimmed by 6 bases and 2 bases, with 17 bases remaining between them. This CDR3 region has 15 residues. The V gene's germline CDR1 is MNHNY and CDR2 SVGAGI (reference sequence). CDR3 protein: CASSPPWGRTYEQYF. DNA of the CDR3: TGTGCCAGCAGCCCCCCCTGGGGGCGCACCTACGAGCAGTACTTC.

V and J are TRBV5-6 and TRBJ1-6, with a possible D match to TRBD1 (6 bases). Germline V CDR1 and CDR2: SGHDT, YYEEEE. This CDR3 spans 18 amino acids. The V end was cut by 1 base, the J end by 9 bases, with 23 bases between. CDR3 sequence reads: CASSLSFGQPTRGSPLHF. The CDR3 bases are TGTGCCAGCAGCTTGTCCTTCGGACAGCCAACTCGGGGTTCACCCCTCCACTTT.

This clone was recorded once. This chain links TRBV6-2 or TRBV6-3 with TRBJ2-2, with TRBD1 matching over 8 bases. This CDR3 has 15 residues. Germline V CDR1 and CDR2: MNHEY, SVGEGT. V shed 5 bases, J shed 4 bases, and the junction held 6 bases outside the gene matches. This CDR3 reads CASSGQGAVTGELFF. The CDR3, as DNA: TGTGCCAGCAGTGGGCAGGGGGCGGTCACCGGGGAGCTGTTTTTT.

The rearrangement links TRBV2 to TRBJ2-1; 12 nucleotides line up with TRBD2. Germline V lookup: CDR1 SNHLY, CDR2 FYNNEI. Trimming removed 3 bases from V and 4 bases from J; junction bases left unmatched: 1. This CDR3 spans 15 amino acids. In DNA, the CDR3 is TGTGCCAGCAGTGAGGGGACTAGCGGGTACAATGAGCAGTTCTTC. It is translated as CASSEGTSGYNEQFF. Filled out from reference TRBV2 and TRBJ2-1, the complete variable domain reads EPEVTQTPSHQVTQMGQEVILRCVPISNHLYFYWYRQILGQKVEFLVSFYNNEISEKSEIFDDQFSVERPDGSNFTLKIRSTKLEDSAMYFCASSEGTSGYNEQFFGPGTRLTVL.

This clone has a single count. This chain connects TRBV4-1 to TRBJ2-1; D not resolved. The germline gives CDR1 MGHRA, CDR2 YSYEKL. Trimming left V 7 bases short and J 0 bases short, with 13 bases between. The CDR3 extends over 15 amino acids. The CDR3 is CASKKARSSYNEQFF. CDR3 nucleotide sequence: TGCGCCAGCAAGAAGGCAAGGAGCTCCTACAATGAGCAGTTCTTC.

The chain combines TRBV9 with TRBJ2-7; 8 nucleotides match TRBD1. Per germline, CDR1 SGDLS and CDR2 YYNGEE. Unmatched junction bases numbered 3, after V lost 2 bases and J lost 2 bases. The CDR3 consists of 14 residues. The CDR3 protein is CASSVGQGPYEQYF. DNA for the CDR3: TGTGCCAGCAGCGTCGGACAGGGCCCCTACGAGCAGTACTTC.

This clone was found once. The chain has TRBV6-5 and TRBJ1-2; 8 nucleotides align to TRBD1. The V gene's germline CDR1 is MNHEY and CDR2 SVGAGI. The length of the CDR3 is 15 residues. With V trimmed by 4 bases and J by 3 bases, 7 bases remained unmatched. CDR3 nucleotide sequence: TGTGCCAGCAGTTCCGCCGACAGGGGTTACTATGGCTACACCTTC. Protein: CASSSADRGYYGYTF.

V and J are TRBV5-1 and TRBJ1-5, with D possibly being TRBD1 (5 bases). The CDR3 sequence is 15 residues long. Germline V gene data show CDR1 as SGHRS and CDR2 as YFSETQ. Trimming shortened V by 4 bases and J by 3 bases, and 14 bases separated the two germline ends. CDR3 region: CASSPLPGDNQPQHF. DNA for the CDR3: TGCGCCAGCAGCCCCCTCCCGGGGGACAATCAGCCCCAGCATTTT.

The CDR3 reads CASSVGGYSPLHF. The CDR3 DNA reads as TGTGCCAGCAGCGTAGGCGGGTATTCACCCCTCCACTTT. The J gene is TRBJ1-6, the V gene TRBV9; D not certain. The CDR3 is 13 residues long. V was trimmed by 0 bases and J by 8 bases, leaving 6 bases between them. Per the germline V gene, CDR1 is SGDLS and CDR2 is YYNGEE. The complete variable domain, with remaining parts taken from reference TRBV9 and TRBJ1-6, reads DSGVTQTPKHLITATGQRVTLRCSPRSGDLSVYWYQQSLDQGLQFLIQYYNGEERAKGNILERFSAQQFPDLHSELNLSSLELGDSALYFCASSVGGYSPLHFGNGTRLTVT.

This clone was counted between two and nine times. The rearrangement uses TRBV6-2 or TRBV6-3 and TRBJ1-4, with 8 bases fitting TRBD1. Germline trimming cut 5 bases from V and 5 bases from J; bases unmatched to any gene: 10. The V gene's germline CDR1 is MNHEY and CDR2 SVGEGT. The CDR3 has 16 amino acids. CDR3 amino acids: CASSKKTGARNEKLFF. The DNA of the CDR3 is TGTGCCAGCAGTAAAAAGACAGGGGCGAGAAATGAAAAACTGTTTTTT.

For the CDR3, the DNA is TGTGCCAGCAGCCAAGAAGGAGACGCCCCGGACAGGCCCTACAATGAGCAGTTCTTC. This encodes CASSQEGDAPDRPYNEQFF. The rearrangement uses TRBV4-2 and TRBJ2-1; 7 positions agree with TRBD1. Germline V gives CDR1 LGHNA, CDR2 YNFKEQ. The CDR3 is made up of 19 amino acids. After removal of 0 bases from V and 2 bases from J, the junction contained 13 bases not matched to a gene.

J is TRBJ2-7 and V is TRBV5-5, with TRBD1 identical over 8 bases. The CDR3 sequence is 15 residues long. CDR1 and CDR2 from the germline V gene are SGHKS and YYEKEE (reference sequence). V trimming: 0 bases; J trimming: 3 bases; junction bases outside the gene matches: 5. CDR3 bases: TGTGCCAGCAGCTTGGTGGACAGGGAGCGCTACGAGCAGTACTTC. Protein: CASSLVDRERYEQYF.

This clone was picked up a small number of times. This CDR3 reads CASRGTSGGLQYEQFF. CDR3 nucleotide sequence: TGTGCCAGCAGGGGGACTAGCGGGGGGCTCCAATATGAGCAGTTCTTC. The chain has TRBV2 and TRBJ2-1; 15 bases align to TRBD2. This CDR3 is built from 16 residues. V gave up 6 bases and J gave up 8 bases; unmatched junction bases: 8. CDR1 is SNHLY and CDR2 is FYNNEI in the germline V gene.

The V call is TRBV5-5, the J call TRBJ2-3, with 9 bases aligning to TRBD1. V gave up 4 bases and J gave up 10 bases; unmatched junction bases: 16. Germline V CDR1 and CDR2: SGHKS, YYEKEE (reference sequence). CDR3 length equals 16 residues. This CDR3 reads CASSTGAGQGIYPQYF. The CDR3 DNA reads TGTGCCAGCAGCACAGGTGCCGGACAGGGGATTTATCCGCAGTATTTT.

The rearrangement links TRBV9 to TRBJ1-3; D is unresolved. CDR1 SGDLS and CDR2 YYNGEE come from the germline V gene. Deletions cut 0 bases from V and 0 bases from J, with 4 bases between. The CDR3 is made up of 14 amino acids. The CDR3 protein is CASSVAVSGNTIYF. CDR3 nucleotide sequence: TGTGCCAGCAGCGTAGCGGTCTCTGGAAACACCATATATTTT.

The chain carries TRBV7-6 and TRBJ2-5, with a weak D call TRBD2 (5 bases). CDR1 is SGHVS, CDR2 FNYEAQ, per germline. Trimming took 3 bases from V and 4 from J, leaving 12 bases between them. The CDR3 contains 14 residues. CDR3 region: CASSFYSRGETQYF. CDR3 DNA sequence: TGTGCCAGCAGCTTTTATTCTCGGGGAGAGACCCAGTACTTC.

The chain uses TRBV3-1 (or the pseudogene TRBV3-2) and TRBJ2-7; D is possibly TRBD1 (5 bases). V lost 5 bases and J lost 4, with 6 bases in between. This CDR3 is 11 amino acids long. Germline V lookup: CDR1 LGHDT, CDR2 YNNKEL (reference sequence). CDR3 sequence reads: CASSRQYEQYF. The DNA of the CDR3 is TGTGCCAGCAGCAGACAGTACGAGCAGTACTTC.

This sequence joins TRBV5-1 and TRBJ1-3; D is unresolved. Germline V CDR1 and CDR2: SGHRS, YFSETQ. Between the trimmed V and J ends, which lost 0 bases and 4 bases, there was a span of 5 bases. The CDR3 sequence is 13 residues long. CDR3 protein: CASSLEQGNTIYF. CDR3 in DNA: TGCGCCAGCAGCTTGGAACAGGGAAACACCATATATTTT.

The V gene is TRBV7-6, the J gene TRBJ2-2; 10 positions agree with TRBD2. The trim removed 3 bases at V and 5 bases at J, leaving 6 bases unmatched. CDR1 is SGHVS and CDR2 is FNYEAQ in the germline V gene. The CDR3 covers 16 residues. The DNA of the CDR3 is TGTGCCAGCAGCTTCGCTAGCGGGAGTGGGACCGGGGAGCTGTTTTTT. It translates to CASSFASGSGTGELFF.

J is TRBJ2-2 and V is TRBV7-6; 14 nucleotides line up with TRBD2. This CDR3 has 18 residues. Germline V CDR1 and CDR2: SGHVS, FNYEAQ. V was clipped by 3 bases and J by 5 bases; unmatched bases: 8. The CDR3 DNA sequence: TGTGCCAGCAGCTTCAGACTAGCGGGGGGGCCTGGTACCGGGGAGCTGTTTTTT. It encodes CASSFRLAGGPGTGELFF.